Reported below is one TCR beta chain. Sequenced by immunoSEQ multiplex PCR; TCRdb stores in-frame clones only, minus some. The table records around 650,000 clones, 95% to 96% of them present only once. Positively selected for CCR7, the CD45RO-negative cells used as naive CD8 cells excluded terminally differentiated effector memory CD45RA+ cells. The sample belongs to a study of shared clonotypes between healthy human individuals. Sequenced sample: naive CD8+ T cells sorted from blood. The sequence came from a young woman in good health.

In DNA, the CDR3 is TGTGCCACGTCCCCAGTTGGGACAGGGGACACTGAAGCTTTCTTT. It translates to CATSPVGTGDTEAFF. The genes are TRBV27 and TRBJ1-1; 10 nucleotides align to TRBD1. The CDR3 is 15 amino acids. Looked up from germline, CDR1 is MNHEY and CDR2 is SMNVEV (reference sequence). With V trimmed by 10 bases and J by 3 bases, 11 bases remained unmatched.